This T cell receptor beta chain came from a study of T cell repertoires in cytomegalovirus infection. Note on this clonotype: Its antigen is still unknown.

V gave up 8 bases and J gave up 5 bases, with 21 bases separating them. The CDR3 spans 16 residues. Germline V gene lookup returns CDR1 MNHNY and CDR2 SVGAGI (reference sequence). TCRdb independently ran MiXCR on the reads; one entry per CDR3 protein. Here the sample spans about 830,000 distinct CDR3 sequences, 32% being singletons. Sequences were derived from cultured CD8+ T cells from PBMCs, sampled from culture after CMV antigen stimulation. This clonotype was sampled from a human donor in good health (CMV status not recorded). Some clones in this sample may be carry-over from other donors' samples. The chain joins TRBV6-6 to TRBJ1-4, with D possibly TRBD1 on 6 matching bases. The CDR3 sequence: CASRPRDQRGNEKLFF. As DNA, the CDR3 is TGTGCCAGCCGTCCCAGGGATCAAAGGGGGAATGAAAAACTGTTTTTT.